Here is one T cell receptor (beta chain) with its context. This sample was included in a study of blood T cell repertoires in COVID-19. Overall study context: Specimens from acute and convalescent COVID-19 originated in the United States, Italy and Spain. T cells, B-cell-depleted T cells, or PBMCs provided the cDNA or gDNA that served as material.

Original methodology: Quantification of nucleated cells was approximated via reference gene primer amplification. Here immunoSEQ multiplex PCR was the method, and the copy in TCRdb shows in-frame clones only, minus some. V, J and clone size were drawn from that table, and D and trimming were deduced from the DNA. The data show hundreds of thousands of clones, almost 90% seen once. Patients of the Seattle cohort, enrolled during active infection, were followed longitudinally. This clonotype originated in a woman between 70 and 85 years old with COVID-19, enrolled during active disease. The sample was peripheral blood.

The CDR3 region is CASSQVLVGTSRLGESGELFF. In nucleotides, the CDR3 is TGCGCCAGCAGCCAAGTTTTAGTAGGGACTAGCAGGCTAGGGGAAAGCGGGGAGCTGTTTTTT. The chain joins TRBV4-1 to TRBJ2-2, with 9 bases fitting TRBD2. Germline values: CDR1 MGHRA, CDR2 YSYEKL. The CDR3 is 21 residues long. Trimming removed 1 base from V and 7 bases from J; junction bases left unmatched: 22.